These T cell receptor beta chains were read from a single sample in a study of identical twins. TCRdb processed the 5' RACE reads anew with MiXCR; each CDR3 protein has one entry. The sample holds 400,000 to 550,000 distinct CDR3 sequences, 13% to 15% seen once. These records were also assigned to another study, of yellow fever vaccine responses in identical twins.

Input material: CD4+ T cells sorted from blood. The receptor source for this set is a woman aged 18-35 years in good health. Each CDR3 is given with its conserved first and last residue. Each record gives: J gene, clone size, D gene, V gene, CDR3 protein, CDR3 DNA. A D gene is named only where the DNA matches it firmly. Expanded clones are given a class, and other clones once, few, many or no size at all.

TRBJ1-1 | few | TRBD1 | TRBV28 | CASSQQGALVRAFF | TGTGCCAGCAGTCAACAGGGGGCTTTGGTGAGAGCTTTCTTT
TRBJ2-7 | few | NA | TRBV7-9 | CASSSRAGALYYEQYF | TGTGCCAGCAGCTCCCGGGCGGGGGCCCTCTACTACGAGCAGTACTTC
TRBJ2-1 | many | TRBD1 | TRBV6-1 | CASRRDSSYNEQFF | TGTGCCAGCAGGAGGGACAGCTCCTACAATGAGCAGTTCTTC
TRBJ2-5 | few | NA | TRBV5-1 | CASSFGNGQETQYF | TGCGCCAGCAGCTTCGGGAATGGGCAAGAGACCCAGTACTTC
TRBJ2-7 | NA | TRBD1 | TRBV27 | CASSPHRTGGFNEQYF | TGTGCCAGCAGTCCCCACCGGACAGGGGGGTTCAACGAGCAGTACTTC
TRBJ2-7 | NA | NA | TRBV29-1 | CSVRRTDSYEQYF | TGCAGCGTTCGCAGGACAGACTCCTACGAGCAGTACTTC
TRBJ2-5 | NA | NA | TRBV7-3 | CASSLLGREETQYF | TGTGCCAGCAGCTTATTGGGCAGGGAAGAGACCCAGTACTTC
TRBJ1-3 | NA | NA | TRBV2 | CASSGKQGFGNTIYF | TGTGCCAGCAGCGGGAAACAGGGTTTTGGAAACACCATATATTTT
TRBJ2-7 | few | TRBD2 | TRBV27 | CASSPGTSGMGYEQYF | TGTGCCAGCAGCCCCGGGACTAGCGGGATGGGGTACGAGCAGTACTTC
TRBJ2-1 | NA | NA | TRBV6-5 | CASSYPGHSLVNEQFF | TGTGCCAGCAGTTACCCGGGACACTCCCTTGTGAATGAGCAGTTCTTC
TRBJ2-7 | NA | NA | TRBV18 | CASSPPGSSRGNEQYF | TGTGCCAGCTCACCACCGGGAAGTAGCAGGGGAAACGAGCAGTACTTC